A selection of T cell receptor beta chains follows, all from one sample in a study of beta chain features in type 1 diabetes. The method was immunoSEQ multiplex PCR; TCRdb's version includes in-frame clones alone and lacks a portion of them. The table has about 650,000 clones, about an eighth seen once. Material for sequencing was naive CD4+ T cells from blood. These receptors originate from a man younger than 40 with type 1 diabetes. Each CDR3 is given with its conserved first and last residue. D genes are given only for firm matches. Expanded clones get a size class; other rows say once, few or many, or leave the size out.

clone_size j_call d_call v_call cdr3_nt cdr3_aa
- TRBJ1-2 - TRBV27 TGTGCCAGCAAGTACGGGCGGCGTGGGACCGGTAAATGGGACTATGGCTACACCTTC CASKYGRRGTGKWDYGYTF
few TRBJ2-7 - TRBV19 TGTGCCAGTAGGATGACGGAGGGCCACCTGAACGAGCAGTACTTC CASRMTEGHLNEQYF
few TRBJ1-5 - TRBV5-5 TGTGCCAGCAGCCGGGGAAATCAGCCCCAGCATTTT CASSRGNQPQHF
few TRBJ2-1 - TRBV19 TGTGCCAGTAGAAGAACAGGCGAGGGTGAGCAGTTCTTC CASRRTGEGEQFF
few TRBJ2-1 TRBD2 TRBV9 TGTGCCAGCAGCGTAGGGACTAGCGGGGGGGCAAACTACAATGAGCAGTTCTTC CASSVGTSGGANYNEQFF
few TRBJ1-1 - TRBV2 TGTGCCACCAGAGGTGGGGGTCCGAACACTGAAGCTTTCTTT CATRGGGPNTEAFF
few TRBJ2-6 - TRBV19 TGTGCCAGTAGTATTCGGCAGGGGAGGACTGGGGCCAACGTCCTGACTTTC CASSIRQGRTGANVLTF
few TRBJ1-6 - TRBV30 TGTGCCTGGAGGGCCGGGGGGCGGACTTATAATTCACCCCTCCACTTT CAWRAGGRTYNSPLHF
- TRBJ1-5 - TRBV2 TGTGCCAGCAGTGTGTTTTCGGTCGTTGAGCCCCAGCATTTT CASSVFSVVEPQHF
few TRBJ2-4 - TRBV7-3 TGTGCCAGCAGCTTGGACGGGGGCATTCAGTACTTC CASSLDGGIQYF
few TRBJ1-5 - TRBV30 TGTGCCTGGAGTGTACGTCGGAATCAGCCCCAGCATTTT CAWSVRRNQPQHF
- TRBJ2-2 - TRBV7-9 TGTGCCAGCAGCTTCGGTCAGAACACCGGGGAGCTGTTTTTT CASSFGQNTGELFF
few TRBJ1-4 - TRBV27 TGTGCCAGCAGAGGACAGACCACCCTGGGTGAAAAACTGTTTTTT CASRGQTTLGEKLFF
- TRBJ2-1 TRBD2 TRBV19 TGTGCCAGTAGCTTCCTGAGCGGGGCCCATGAGCAGTTCTTC CASSFLSGAHEQFF
- TRBJ1-2 - TRBV4-1 TGCGCCAGCAGCCTTAACCCCCGGAGGGGGGACTATGGCTACACCTTC CASSLNPRRGDYGYTF
few TRBJ1-1 - TRBV5-1 TGCGCCAGCAGCGCCGGGACCGAGGGGACTGAAGCTTTCTTT CASSAGTEGTEAFF
- TRBJ1-1 - TRBV6-1 TGTGCCAGCAGTAGGAACACTGAAGCTTTCTTT CASSRNTEAFF
few TRBJ2-7 - TRBV19 TGTGCCAGTAGTATACCCTCTCTTCCGGGGGCCTACGAGCAGTACTTC CASSIPSLPGAYEQYF
few TRBJ2-4 - TRBV18 TGTGCCAGCTCCCCGCCCTTTACAAGGGCCAAAAACATTCAGTACTTC CASSPPFTRAKNIQYF
few TRBJ2-5 - TRBV4-2 TGTGCCAGCAGCCAAGAATCGGGCCCAACTATCGGGACCCAGTACTTC CASSQESGPTIGTQYF
few TRBJ1-2 - TRBV19 TGTGCCAGTAGTATAACAGAAGGGGAAGGGGATGGCTACACCTTC CASSITEGEGDGYTF
- TRBJ2-7 TRBD2 TRBV2 TGTGCCTACGGGAGGTCTAGCGCCTACGAGCAGTACTTC CAYGRSSAYEQYF
few TRBJ1-1 TRBD1 TRBV27 TGTGCCAGCGGGATTATTTTGACAGGGAGGGCTGAAGCTTTCTTT CASGIILTGRAEAFF
few TRBJ1-2 TRBD1 TRBV29-1 TGCAGCGCCTATTTGGGGTGGACAGGGGGTGGCTATGGCTACACCTTC CSAYLGWTGGGYGYTF
- TRBJ2-7 TRBD2 TRBV4-2 TGTGCCAGCAGTCAAGCCCTCGCGGGGGGGACGGAATTCTACGAGCAGTACTTC CASSQALAGGTEFYEQYF
- TRBJ2-3 - TRBV4-3 TGCGCCAGCAGCCAAGAGGAGGGGCGCTCCTGGGATACGCAGTATTTT CASSQEEGRSWDTQYF
- TRBJ2-5 - TRBV19 TGTGCCAGTAGTCGCGACAGGCAAGAGACCCAGTACTTC CASSRDRQETQYF
few TRBJ1-3 - TRBV28 TGTGCCAGCACGCAGGAGACAAACACCATATATTTT CASTQETNTIYF
- TRBJ1-2 - TRBV6-6 TGTGCCAGCATAGGAGGGATCGGGGGCTACACCTTC CASIGGIGGYTF
few TRBJ1-2 - TRBV5-8 TGTGCCAGCCGAAGGGGGTATTACGGCTACACCTTC CASRRGYYGYTF
- TRBJ2-7 - TRBV4-3 TGCGCCAGCAGCCAAGATCTATCCTACGAGCAGTACTTC CASSQDLSYEQYF
- TRBJ2-7 - TRBV9 TGTGCCAGCAGCACCCATGCGGACAGCAGCTCCTACGAGCAGTACTTC CASSTHADSSSYEQYF